These 26 T cell receptor beta chains share one sample of origin, sequenced in a study of identical twins. Each CDR3 protein is one row after TCRdb ran MiXCR on the 5' RACE reads. The sample includes 650,000 to 800,000 distinct CDR3 sequences, over 8.5% of them seen just once. These data also formed part of another study, on yellow fever vaccine responses in identical twins.

What was sequenced was PBMCs. The receptor source for this set is a woman aged 18-29 years in good health.

The chain is built from TRBV2 and TRBJ2-1; perhaps TRBD1 as D (6 bases). CDR1 and CDR2 (germline): SNHLY, FYNNEI. Trimming removed 8 bases at V and 0 bases at J, with 14 bases between. This CDR3 contains 15 residues. The CDR3 coding sequence is TGTGCCAGCGCAACACAGGGCAGCTCCTACAATGAGCAGTTCTTC. Its protein is CASATQGSSYNEQFF.

The table lists this clonotype with many counts. The rearrangement joins TRBV29-1 to TRBJ2-7; 9 bases are shared with TRBD1. The CDR3 spans 15 residues. CDR1 is SQVTM and CDR2 is ANQGSEA in the germline V gene. J was trimmed by 5 bases and V by 6 bases; bases with no gene match: 14. As DNA, the CDR3 is TGCAGCGTGGGCTCCCGGGACAGGGCTGTGGACGAGCAGTACTTC. Its protein product is CSVGSRDRAVDEQYF.

As concerns this clonotype: Sequence at one end of the junction differs from germline and may be a read error. The chain combines TRBV4-1 with TRBJ2-2, with D possibly matching TRBD1 (6 bases). The CDR3 extends over 19 amino acids. CDR1 and CDR2 (germline): MGHRA, YSYEKL. The CDR3 region is CASSPLGLRDTPKSGELFF. In nucleotides, the CDR3 is TGTGCTAGCAGCCCTCTTGGTCTCCGGGACACCCCCAAGTCCGGGGAGCTGTTTTTT.

This clonotype showed up just a few times. This chain uses TRBV5-1 with TRBJ2-5; TRBD2 might be the D (6 bases). In germline, CDR1 is SGHRS, CDR2 YFSETQ. V was trimmed by 7 bases and J by 4 bases, leaving 17 bases between them. The CDR3 runs to 14 residues. The CDR3 loop reads CASRLVTVGETQYF. The CDR3 nucleotides read TGCGCCAGCCGACTAGTCACGGTTGGAGAGACCCAGTACTTC. The entire variable domain, with the rest obtained from reference TRBV5-1 and TRBJ2-5, is as follows: KAGVTQTPRYLIKTRGQQVTLSCSPISGHRSVSWYQQTPGQGLQFLFEYFSETQRNKGNFPGRFSGRQFSNSRSEMNVSTLELGDSALYLCASRLVTVGETQYFGPGTRLLVL.

In DNA, the CDR3 is TGTGCCAGCAGCTTGTACGGCGGGAGCTCCTACAATGAGCAGTTCTTC. Translated: CASSLYGGSSYNEQFF. This rearrangement joins TRBV5-6 to TRBJ2-1; 7 bases map to TRBD2. The CDR3 length is 16 residues. Trimming took 1 base from V and 0 from J; bases not matched to a gene: 4. Germline-derived CDR1 and CDR2 are SGHDT and YYEEEE.

This clonotype appeared a few times. The chain carries TRBV20-1 and TRBJ1-2; no definite D call. Germline-derived CDR1 and CDR2 are DFQATT and SNEGSKA (reference sequence). The germline V and J ends were trimmed by 3 bases and 0 bases, with 5 bases remaining between them. CDR3 length: 12 amino acids. This CDR3 is CSASPANYGYTF. As DNA, the CDR3 is TGCAGTGCTAGCCCAGCTAACTATGGCTACACCTTC.

In this sample, this clonotype turned up a few times. The genes are TRBV29-1 and TRBJ2-7; TRBD1 matches 7 bases. Trimming cost V 6 bases and J 3 bases; bases outside gene matches: 5. Germline V gives CDR1 SQVTM, CDR2 ANQGSEA. The CDR3 is 12 residues long. The DNA for the CDR3 is TGCAGCGTCGGGACAGCAGTCTACGAGCAGTACTTC. It is translated as CSVGTAVYEQYF.

This clonotype occurred a few times. The CDR3 DNA reads TGTGCCAGCAGCCCGTCCCTAGGAGACACTGAAGCTTTCTTT. The encoded protein is CASSPSLGDTEAFF. The chain combines TRBV7-2 with TRBJ1-1; no definite D call. CDR3 size: 14 residues. V lost 5 bases and J lost 3, with 13 bases in between. Germline V gene data show CDR1 as SGHTA and CDR2 as FQGNSA. The entire variable domain, with the rest obtained from reference TRBV7-2 and TRBJ1-1, is as follows: GAGVSQSPSNKVTEKGKDVELRCDPISGHTALYWYRQSLGQGLEFLIYFQGNSAPDKSGLPSDRFSAERTGGSVSTLTIQRTQQEDSAVYLCASSPSLGDTEAFFGQGTRLTVV.

This clonotype has at least ten counts. The chain employs TRBV7-6 and TRBJ2-5, with unresolved D. V was pared by 1 base and J by 5 bases, with 11 bases between. Looked up from germline, CDR1 is SGHVS and CDR2 is FNYEAQ. The CDR3 runs to 14 residues. CDR3: CASSLGSPGETQYF. CDR3 in DNA: TGTGCCAGCAGCTTAGGGTCCCCCGGGGAGACCCAGTACTTC.

In its sample, this clonotype was seen a few times. The chain combines TRBV29-1 with TRBJ2-3, with D possibly TRBD1 on 6 matching bases. Germline V gene lookup returns CDR1 SQVTM and CDR2 ANQGSEA. The germline V and J ends were trimmed by 3 bases and 6 bases, with 13 bases remaining between them. This CDR3 has 13 residues. The CDR3 sequence is CSVELQGRDTQYF. CDR3 DNA sequence: TGCAGCGTTGAGTTACAGGGTCGGGATACGCAGTATTTT.

This clonotype was seen more than once but under ten times. V usage is TRBV7-6 and J usage is TRBJ2-5, with no clear D. The CDR3 runs 14 residues. V lost 5 bases and J 4 bases, leaving 14 bases between the germline ends. Germline CDR1 is SGHVS and CDR2 is FNYEAQ. The CDR3 sequence is CASSPDPDRETQYF. CDR3 nucleotides: TGTGCCAGCAGCCCCGATCCTGATCGAGAGACCCAGTACTTC.

The chain joins TRBV20-1 to TRBJ2-3; TRBD2 matches 16 bases. The V and J ends lost 2 bases and 3 bases, in that order; junction bases with no gene match: 8. CDR1 and CDR2 (germline): DFQATT, SNEGSKA (reference sequence). The CDR3 has 18 amino acids. The CDR3 region has the DNA TGCAGTGCTAGACTGGGACTAGCGGGGGGGCCAAGGACAGATACGCAGTATTTT. This sequence encodes CSARLGLAGGPRTDTQYF.

This rearrangement joins TRBV29-1 to TRBJ2-7; D perhaps matches TRBD2 (6 bases). Trimming cost V 2 bases and J 2 bases, with 10 bases left between them. The germline V gene has CDR1 SQVTM and CDR2 ANQGSEA. CDR3 length equals 13 residues. DNA of the CDR3: TGCAGCGTTGAAACGGGGGTTACCTACGAGCAGTACTTC. Its protein is CSVETGVTYEQYF.

This clonotype was seen many times. The CDR3 region has the DNA TGTGCCAGCAGTTTATCCGGGGCTCAAGAGACCCAGTACTTC. It yields the protein CASSLSGAQETQYF. This rearrangement joins TRBV27 to TRBJ2-5, with D perhaps assigned TRBD1 or TRBD2 (5 bases each). This CDR3 is built from 14 residues. Per the germline V gene, CDR1 is MNHEY and CDR2 is SMNVEV (reference sequence). Trimming removed 0 bases at V and 2 bases at J, with 7 bases between.

The rearrangement joins TRBV3-1 to TRBJ2-7, with a tentative D call TRBD2 (6 bases). V dropped 0 bases and J dropped 6 bases, with 18 bases sitting between them. Germline CDR1 is LGHDT and CDR2 is YNNKEL (reference sequence). The CDR3 covers 16 residues. This CDR3 reads CASSQDENSGPLEQYF. CDR3 nucleotides: TGTGCCAGCAGCCAAGACGAGAATAGCGGCCCTCTCGAGCAGTACTTC.

This clonotype was seen a handful of times. The gene calls are TRBV28 and TRBJ1-5, with D possibly matching TRBD1 (6 bases). The CDR3 runs to 15 residues. Germline V lookup: CDR1 MDHEN, CDR2 SYDVKM. V lost 5 bases, J lost 9 bases, and 20 bases lay in between. DNA of the CDR3: TGTGCCAGCAGTCCGCCAGGGGCCGGCCGAACGCCCCAGCATTTT. As protein: CASSPPGAGRTPQHF.

This clonotype came up a few times. The rearrangement links TRBV6-2 or TRBV6-3 to TRBJ2-1; either TRBD1 or TRBD2 may supply D (6 bases each). Germline CDR1 and CDR2: MNHEY and SVGEGT. The CDR3 totals 16 residues. The V end was cut by 0 bases, the J end by 7 bases, with 16 bases between. CDR3 protein: CASSYSRAGGGNEQFF. The CDR3 DNA reads TGTGCCAGCAGTTACTCGAGAGCAGGAGGGGGAAATGAGCAGTTCTTC.

The chain uses TRBV6-5 and TRBJ2-7, with D hard to call. From germline, CDR1 is MNHEY and CDR2 SVGAGI. The CDR3 totals 14 residues. The ends were cut back, 4 bases at V and 4 bases at J, with 14 bases in the middle. The CDR3 DNA follows: TGTGCCAGCAGTTCCGGCGGATTAGGGTACGAGCAGTACTTC. Translating gives CASSSGGLGYEQYF.

The V and J genes are TRBV20-1 and TRBJ1-6; D is uncertain. This CDR3 comprises 13 residues. CDR1 is DFQATT and CDR2 is SNEGSKA in the germline V gene (reference sequence). V lost 1 base, J lost 5 bases, and 6 bases lay in between. The CDR3 coding sequence is TGCAGTGCTAGAGGTGGTAATAATTCACCCCTCCACTTT. This codes for CSARGGNNSPLHF.

There are many counts of this clonotype. The DNA for the CDR3 is TGTGCCAGCAGCAAAGCTCCTAGCGGGGGGGAAAAATACAATGAGCAGTTCTTC. Protein sequence: CASSKAPSGGEKYNEQFF. The rearrangement joins TRBV21-1 to TRBJ2-1; the table's D call of TRBD2 was not tested on the DNA. TRBV21-1 is termed a pseudogene. This CDR3 comprises 18 residues.

This clonotype came up many times. The chain recombines TRBV7-9 with TRBJ2-3; D is ambiguous. CDR3 length: 16 residues. Deletions cut 5 bases from V and 2 bases from J, with 17 bases between. Per the germline V gene, CDR1 is SEHNR and CDR2 is FQNEAQ (reference sequence). The CDR3 loop is CASSQGDPRPTDTQYF. CDR3 nucleotide sequence: TGTGCCAGCAGCCAAGGAGACCCCCGACCCACAGATACGCAGTATTTT.

This clonotype was found many times. The V call is TRBV4-2, the J call TRBJ2-2, with TRBD2 matching 7 bases. The V segment lost 0 bases and the J segment 0 bases; nucleotides outside the gene matches: 13. Germline V gene lookup returns CDR1 LGHNA and CDR2 YNFKEQ. The CDR3 is 20 residues long. This chain's CDR3 is CASSQDVIMGGAPNTGELFF. The DNA of the CDR3 is TGTGCCAGCAGCCAAGACGTCATAATGGGAGGGGCGCCGAACACCGGGGAGCTGTTTTTT.

This clonotype appeared many times. The V and J genes are TRBV12-3 or TRBV12-4 and TRBJ1-1, with D perhaps TRBD1 (5 bases). There are 17 residues in the CDR3. Trimming took 3 bases from V and 6 from J, leaving 23 bases between them. CDR3 coding DNA: TGTGCCAGCAGTTTTGAGGCCCTCCGGGGGATATATCCTGAAGCTTTCTTT. This codes for CASSFEALRGIYPEAFF.

In this sample, this clonotype turned up many times. The chain has TRBV7-2 and TRBJ2-7, with D unresolved. This CDR3 region has 16 residues. The germline CDR1 and CDR2 sequences are SGHTA and FQGNSA. V shed 1 base and J shed 2 bases, with 15 bases lying between them. In DNA form, the CDR3 reads TGTGCCAGCAGCTTAGGGCCGGCAGGTCTGACCTACGAGCAGTACTTC. Amino acid sequence: CASSLGPAGLTYEQYF. Filled out from reference TRBV7-2 and TRBJ2-7, the complete variable domain reads GAGVSQSPSNKVTEKGKDVELRCDPISGHTALYWYRQSLGQGLEFLIYFQGNSAPDKSGLPSDRFSAERTGGSVSTLTIQRTQQEDSAVYLCASSLGPAGLTYEQYFGPGTRLTVT.

This chain joins TRBV12-3 or TRBV12-4 and TRBJ2-7, with D perhaps being TRBD1 or TRBD2 (6 bases each). Trimming removed 6 bases from V and 3 bases from J, with 24 bases in between. CDR3 size: 17 residues. The CDR3 nucleotides are TGTGCCAGCAGCCAACAGGTGGGGGGCGTGTTACTCTACGAGCAGTACTTC. Amino acid sequence: CASSQQVGGVLLYEQYF.

The chain couples TRBV7-2 to TRBJ2-2, with a tentative D call TRBD2 (6 bases). The CDR3 contains 16 residues. Trimming pared 5 bases from V and 6 bases from J, leaving 19 bases between. Germline-derived CDR1 and CDR2 are SGHTA and FQGNSA. The CDR3 sequence is CASSPQAGSLAGELFF. The CDR3 bases are TGTGCCAGCAGCCCCCAAGCGGGCTCCCTGGCCGGGGAGCTGTTTTTT.